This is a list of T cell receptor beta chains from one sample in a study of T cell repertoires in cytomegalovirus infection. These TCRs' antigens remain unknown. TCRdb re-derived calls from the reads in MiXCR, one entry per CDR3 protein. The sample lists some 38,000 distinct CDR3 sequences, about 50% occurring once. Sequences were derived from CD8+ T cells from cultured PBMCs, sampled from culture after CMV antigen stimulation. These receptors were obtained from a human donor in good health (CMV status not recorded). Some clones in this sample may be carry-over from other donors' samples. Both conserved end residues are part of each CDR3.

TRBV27,CASSGERNYGYTF
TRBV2,CASSWEGSSYEQYF
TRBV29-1,CSVPDDTEAFF
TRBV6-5,CASSYTGWPVPINAMNTEAFF
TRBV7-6,CASSFLQREGEQFF
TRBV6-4,CASSGTGLAGLYNEQFF
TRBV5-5,CASSLGGGSTYEQYF
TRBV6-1,CASRGPGTGGQGPYEQYF
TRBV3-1,CASSGAGGSDRPPSGNYGYTF
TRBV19,CASSIGATVASNEQFF
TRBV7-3,CASSPPLLDYGYTF
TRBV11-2,CASSYSSEKLFF
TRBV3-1,CASSLWRGGSVETQYF